These 18 T cell receptor beta chains came from one sample sequenced in a study of cytomegalovirus exposure and HLA in healthy donors. The PCR employed 60 Vbeta primers together with 13 Jbeta primers. Sequencing was performed with immunoSEQ multiplex PCR; in TCRdb, only in-frame clones are kept and a portion is missing. The table lists fewer than 200,000 clones, roughly 85% of them singletons. The sample was PBMCs. The receptors derive from a woman aged 40 to 55 in good health and CMV-seronegative.

This clone is a singleton in its sample. The genes are TRBV19 and TRBJ2-2; perhaps TRBD1 as D (5 bases). V was cut by 5 bases and J by 6 bases, with 16 bases left in between. This CDR3 region has 15 residues. Germline CDR1 is LNHDA and CDR2 is SQIVND (reference sequence). The CDR3 DNA reads TGTGCCAGTAGTTCGCAGGGTGTCGTAGCCGGGGAGCTGTTTTTT. Translating it yields CASSSQGVVAGELFF.

This rearrangement joins TRBV6-1 to TRBJ2-5; 12 bases align to TRBD2. The J call may not be correct, given that the DNA end is closer to TRBJ2-7. The CDR3 length is 14 residues. Germline V gene sequence: CDR1 MNHNS, CDR2 SASEGT. CDR3 sequence reads: CASSELLAGGEQYF. The CDR3 DNA is TGTGCCAGCAGTGAGCTACTAGCGGGAGGCGAGCAGTACTTC.

This sequence joins TRBV9 and TRBJ1-2; 8 nucleotides match TRBD1. J lost 1 base, V lost 3 bases, and 5 bases had no gene match. The CDR3 is 15 residues long. CDR1 and CDR2 (germline): SGDLS, YYNGEE. The CDR3 nucleotides read TGTGCCAGCAGCGGGGGGACAGGAATTAACTATGGCTACACCTTC. This codes for CASSGGTGINYGYTF.

V usage is TRBV7-9 and J usage is TRBJ2-5, with D unclear. The CDR3 runs 12 residues. Per germline, CDR1 SEHNR and CDR2 FQNEAQ (reference sequence). The V end was cut by 3 bases, the J end by 4 bases, with 6 bases between. The CDR3 nucleotides read TGTGCCAGCAGCTTTTACGGAGAGACCCAGTACTTC. Its translation is CASSFYGETQYF.

In DNA form, the CDR3 reads TGTGCCAGCAGCTGGACGGGACAGAGCCTTAATTCACCCCTCCACTTT. Translated: CASSWTGQSLNSPLHF. This chain connects TRBV5-6 to TRBJ1-6; TRBD1 matches at 7 bases. The CDR3 loop spans 16 amino acids. The V gene end was trimmed by 3 bases and the J gene end by 6 bases; junction bases not matched to a gene: 9. Looked up from germline, CDR1 is SGHDT and CDR2 is YYEEEE.

Ten or more counts support this clone. V and J are TRBV7-6 and TRBJ1-2, with D tentatively TRBD1 (5 bases). Trimming left V 1 base short and J 0 bases short, with 12 bases between. Germline-derived CDR1 and CDR2 are SGHVS and FNYEAQ. The CDR3 spans 16 residues. The CDR3 loop reads CASSLERAGSNYGYTF. In DNA form, the CDR3 reads TGTGCCAGCAGCTTAGAGCGGGCAGGGTCTAACTATGGCTACACCTTC.

This clone was counted between two and nine times. V is TRBV4-2 and J is TRBJ2-7; TRBD2 matches 8 bases. With V trimmed by 4 bases and J by 0 bases, 2 bases remained unmatched. The CDR3 contains 14 residues. Germline V lookup: CDR1 LGHNA, CDR2 YNFKEQ. CDR3 in amino acids: CASSLGGASYEQYF. The CDR3 DNA follows: TGTGCCAGCAGCCTCGGGGGGGCCTCCTACGAGCAGTACTTC.

The rearrangement uses TRBV28 and TRBJ1-6; D is uncertain. Per the germline V gene, CDR1 is MDHEN and CDR2 is SYDVKM. The CDR3 loop spans 14 amino acids. V was shortened by 10 bases and J by 11 bases, with 21 bases between the two germline ends. The CDR3 DNA reads TGTGCCACCGAGCCTGTAGATTCGGAGCCACCCCTCCACTTT. Translating it yields CATEPVDSEPPLHF.

This clone has only a few counts. The V and J genes are TRBV27 and TRBJ1-1, with D perhaps matching TRBD1 (6 bases). Between the trimmed V and J ends, which lost 5 bases and 7 bases, there was a span of 17 bases. CDR3 length: 14 amino acids. Germline V CDR1 and CDR2: MNHEY, SMNVEV (reference sequence). The CDR3 reads CASSTLGGQGEAFF. In DNA, the CDR3 is TGTGCCAGCAGTACCCTGGGGGGGCAAGGTGAAGCTTTCTTT.

The V gene is TRBV9, the J gene TRBJ2-6; D is unclear. The germline V gene has CDR1 SGDLS and CDR2 YYNGEE. The CDR3 is 14 amino acids. With 4 bases removed from V and 3 bases from J, the gap between germline ends came to 8 bases. CDR3 nucleotide sequence: TGTGCCAGCAGCCCCCGAGGTGGGGCCAACGTCCTGACTTTC. Translation gives CASSPRGGANVLTF.

The chain links TRBV7-9 to TRBJ2-5; D is possibly TRBD2 (5 bases). This CDR3 spans 11 amino acids. Germline lookup yields CDR1 SEHNR and CDR2 FQNEAQ (reference sequence). The V and J ends lost 5 bases and 5 bases respectively, with 6 bases between them. The CDR3: CASSPGETQYF. The CDR3 DNA reads as TGTGCCAGCAGCCCGGGGGAGACCCAGTACTTC.

The rearrangement joins TRBV27 to TRBJ1-5, with a weak D call TRBD1 (5 bases). The CDR3 is made up of 18 amino acids. The germline CDR1 and CDR2 sequences are MNHEY and SMNVEV (reference sequence). V was shortened by 2 bases and J by 2 bases, with 19 bases between the two germline ends. This chain's CDR3 is CASSLNSGGRRGNQPQHF. CDR3 bases: TGTGCCAGCAGTTTAAATTCGGGGGGTCGGAGGGGCAATCAGCCCCAGCATTTT.

The chain carries TRBV4-1 and TRBJ2-1; 10 nucleotides agree with TRBD2. Germline V gives CDR1 MGHRA, CDR2 YSYEKL. The CDR3 has 16 amino acids. Trimming took 0 bases from V and 9 from J; bases not matched to a gene: 8. The CDR3, as DNA: TGCGCCAGCAGCCAAGATAAAGCGGGGGGGCCCAGTGAGCAGTTCTTC. This sequence encodes CASSQDKAGGPSEQFF.

The V call is TRBV30, the J call TRBJ1-1; 7 bases match TRBD1. V dropped 0 bases and J dropped 4; count of bases not matched to a gene: 8. Germline values: CDR1 GTSNPN, CDR2 SVGIG (reference sequence). CDR3 size: 15 residues. As DNA, the CDR3 is TGTGCCTGGAGTGTGGGCAGCCCAGGGGGCACTGAAGCTTTCTTT. This gives the protein CAWSVGSPGGTEAFF.

V usage is TRBV5-1 and J usage is TRBJ1-2; D gene unclear. The ends were cut back, 1 base at V and 2 bases at J, with 9 bases in the middle. The CDR3 is 14 amino acids. Germline assignment: CDR1 SGHRS and CDR2 YFSETQ. The CDR3 here is CASSLTQLNYGYTF. DNA of the CDR3: TGCGCCAGCAGCTTGACACAGCTAAACTATGGCTACACCTTC.

The J gene is TRBJ1-5, the V gene TRBV7-6, with TRBD1 matching over 7 bases. After removal of 3 bases from V and 5 bases from J, the junction contained 4 bases not matched to a gene. CDR3 length: 14 amino acids. Germline V gene sequence: CDR1 SGHVS, CDR2 FNYEAQ. The CDR3 spells CASSLDRRDQPQHF. The DNA of the CDR3 is TGTGCCAGCAGCTTGGACAGGAGGGATCAGCCCCAGCATTTT. The full variable domain, completed using reference TRBV7-6 and TRBJ1-5, is GAGVSQSPRYKVTKRGQDVALRCDPISGHVSLYWYRQALGQGPEFLTYFNYEAQQDKSGLPNDRFSAERPEGSISTLTIQRTEQRDSAMYRCASSLDRRDQPQHFGDGTRLSIL.

This clone was detected only once. The chain joins TRBV9 to TRBJ1-1; no definite D call. This CDR3 is 14 amino acids long. Trimming removed 4 bases at V and 0 bases at J, with 10 bases between. Germline V gene lookup returns CDR1 SGDLS and CDR2 YYNGEE. The CDR3 sequence is CASSPAGLNTEAFF. The CDR3 nucleotides read TGTGCCAGCAGCCCCGCGGGGTTGAACACTGAAGCTTTCTTT.

This chain links TRBV30 with TRBJ2-1; TRBD2 is a possible D gene (6 bases). The germline gives CDR1 GTSNPN, CDR2 SVGIG (reference sequence). The CDR3 has 14 residues. The chain's CDR3 is CASDRPSGEDEQFF. The DNA for the CDR3 is TGTGCGTCTGATCGGCCTTCGGGAGAGGATGAGCAGTTCTTC.